A selection of T cell receptor beta chains follows, all from one sample in a study of T cell changes during pregnancy in multiple sclerosis. The repertoire was sequenced with immunoSEQ multiplex PCR; TCRdb's copy has only in-frame clones and lacks some. Seen here are tens of thousands of clones, roughly 87% observed once, and the top ten hold approximately 1.2%. The specimen comprised CD4+ T cells from peripheral blood mononuclear cells, sampled after pregnancy. The receptors derive from a female donor with multiple sclerosis, enrolled in a pregnancy study. Both conserved end residues are part of each CDR3. Fields, in order: V gene, D gene, J gene, clone size, CDR3 protein, CDR3 DNA. The D gene is left open where the match is weak. The size of a clone is reported for some rows only, either as once, few or many, or as a class for expanded clones.

TRBV5-1	TRBD1	TRBJ1-2	once	CASSISGTGRYGYTF	TGCGCCAGCAGCATAAGCGGGACAGGGAGGTATGGCTACACCTTC
TRBV30	TRBD1	TRBJ1-5	NA	CARTGGQAENQPQHF	TGTGCCAGGACGGGGGGACAGGCCGAAAATCAGCCCCAGCATTTT
TRBV19	TRBD2	TRBJ2-3	NA	CASSVGGSSTDTQYF	TGTGCCAGTAGTGTGGGGGGGAGCAGCACAGATACGCAGTATTTT
TRBV30	NA	TRBJ2-5	NA	CAWSALAQETQYF	TGTGCCTGGAGCGCCCTAGCCCAAGAGACCCAGTACTTC
TRBV7-2	TRBD1	TRBJ1-4	NA	CASSFKRDRGEKLFF	TGTGCCAGCAGCTTCAAGCGGGACAGGGGGGAAAAACTGTTTTTT
TRBV13	NA	TRBJ2-3	NA	CASSPYSSGHHTDTQYF	TGTGCCAGCAGTCCATACTCCTCGGGACACCATACAGATACGCAGTATTTT
TRBV7-9	NA	TRBJ1-1	NA	CASSLSGVETEAFF	TGTGCCAGCAGCCTCTCGGGGGTGGAGACTGAAGCTTTCTTT
TRBV7-3	TRBD2	TRBJ2-1	NA	CASSVSGGGGDEQFF	TGTGCCAGCAGCGTGTCCGGTGGGGGAGGGGACGAGCAGTTCTTC
TRBV7-7	TRBD2	TRBJ2-5	NA	CASSLAASGPETQYF	TGTGCCAGCAGCTTAGCGGCTAGCGGCCCGGAGACCCAGTACTTC
TRBV9	NA	TRBJ2-1	NA	CASSPQYNEQFF	TGTGCCAGCAGCCCCCAGTACAATGAGCAGTTCTTC
TRBV10-2	TRBD1	TRBJ2-2	NA	CASSGQGDGELFF	TGCGCCAGCAGTGGCCAGGGGGACGGGGAGCTGTTTTTT
TRBV28	NA	TRBJ2-1	NA	CASSSAPGNEQFF	TGTGCCAGCAGTTCTGCGCCGGGGAATGAGCAGTTCTTC
TRBV6-5	NA	TRBJ1-1	NA	CASSYGIGSSSGEAFF	TGTGCCAGCAGTTACGGTATCGGGTCGAGTTCTGGTGAAGCTTTCTTT
TRBV20-1	NA	TRBJ2-2	NA	CSANRAGELFF	TGCAGTGCCAACCGCGCCGGGGAGCTGTTTTTT
TRBV4-3	TRBD1	TRBJ2-7	NA	CASSQDLEGTGLYEQYF	TGCGCCAGCAGCCAAGATCTGGAGGGGACAGGACTATACGAGCAGTACTTC
TRBV10-1	NA	TRBJ2-2	NA	CASSESGTPTGELFF	TGCGCCAGCAGCGAATCCGGGACTCCAACCGGGGAGCTGTTTTTT
TRBV19	NA	TRBJ2-7	NA	CASSMGAGQNYEQYF	TGTGCCAGTAGTATGGGTGCTGGGCAAAACTACGAGCAGTACTTC
TRBV5-1	NA	TRBJ2-1	NA	CASSRERGHEQFF	TGCGCCAGCAGCCGCGAGAGAGGGCATGAGCAGTTCTTC
TRBV29-1	NA	TRBJ1-2	NA	CSVEYEPGCTF	TGCAGCGTTGAATATGAACCAGGATGCACCTTC
TRBV2	TRBD2	TRBJ2-3	NA	CASSSTSATDTQYF	TGTGCCAGCAGCTCGACTAGCGCCACAGATACGCAGTATTTT
TRBV29-1	NA	TRBJ2-3	NA	CSVEDPPGADTQYF	TGCAGCGTTGAAGACCCCCCGGGGGCAGATACGCAGTATTTT
TRBV5-4	TRBD1	TRBJ1-3	NA	CASSLFVTGGRNTIYF	TGTGCCAGCAGCTTGTTTGTGACAGGGGGGAGAAACACCATATATTTT